These 27 T cell receptor beta chains share one sample of origin, sequenced in a study of T cell responses to AZD1222 COVID-19 vaccine. Assay: immunoSEQ multiplex PCR; the TCRdb copy retains only in-frame clones and omits some. Among tens of thousands of clones listed, around nine tenths were seen once. Sequenced material: peripheral blood, taken 28 days after the second AZD1222 dose. These TCRs come from an adult who received the AZD1222 COVID-19 vaccine.

This rearrangement joins TRBV29-1 to TRBJ1-2; D ambiguous. V was cut by 7 bases and J by 1 base, with 16 bases left in between. The germline gives CDR1 SQVTM, CDR2 ANQGSEA. CDR3 size: 14 residues. The CDR3 coding sequence is TGCAGCGCTACACCATTTAACCTTAACTATGGCTACACCTTC. This encodes CSATPFNLNYGYTF.

This clone was detected only once. V and J are TRBV19 and TRBJ2-7; D not resolved. The CDR3 sequence is 13 residues long. The V gene lost 7 bases and the J gene lost 6 bases, with 16 bases spanning the gap. Germline loops: CDR1 LNHDA, CDR2 SQIVND (reference sequence). The CDR3 sequence: CASKRPGVGEQYF. For the CDR3, the DNA is TGTGCCAGTAAACGTCCTGGGGTTGGCGAGCAGTACTTC.

V and J are TRBV5-3 and TRBJ2-7; maybe TRBD1 (5 bases). TRBV5-3 is an ORF; its function is uncertain. V lost 3 bases, J lost 3 bases, and 13 bases lay in between. This CDR3 region has 14 residues. CDR3 in DNA: TGTGCCAGAAGCTCGCTCGGACATAGCTACGAGCAGTACTTC. Protein sequence: CARSSLGHSYEQYF.

This chain uses TRBV7-3 with TRBJ2-1; D may be TRBD2 (6 bases). V lost 5 bases and J 7 bases, leaving 15 bases between the germline ends. Germline V CDR1 and CDR2: SGHTA, FQGTGA. This CDR3 region has 14 residues. CDR3 nucleotide sequence: TGTGCCAGCAGCCCCTGGGGGACTCAGAATGAGCAGTTCTTC. Its translation: CASSPWGTQNEQFF.

The chain links TRBV7-3 to TRBJ1-3, with D possibly being TRBD1 (5 bases). Trimming took off 5 bases at V and 0 bases at J, with 11 bases between the two ends. CDR1 and CDR2 from the germline V gene are SGHTA and FQGTGA. CDR3 length equals 15 residues. The CDR3 region is CASSPGQSSGNTIYF. The CDR3 bases are TGTGCCAGCAGCCCAGGGCAGTCCTCTGGAAACACCATATATTTT.

This chain connects TRBV12-3 or TRBV12-4 to TRBJ2-5, with no clear D. V was clipped by 1 base and J by 9 bases, with 6 bases between them. The CDR3 contains 11 residues. This CDR3 is CASSLERAQYF. CDR3 in DNA: TGTGCCAGCAGTTTAGAAAGGGCCCAGTACTTC.

Only a few counts were recorded for this clone. V gene TRBV7-2 combines with J gene TRBJ2-7; unclear D gene. V lost 5 bases to trimming and J lost 3 bases, with 8 bases between them. The CDR3 sequence is 12 residues long. Germline V lookup: CDR1 SGHTA, CDR2 FQGNSA. CDR3 nucleotide sequence: TGTGCCAGCAGCCCCGGCAGCTACGAGCAGTACTTC. Translation: CASSPGSYEQYF.

Turning to this clone: At one end, the junction sequence differs from germline, possibly due to a read error. The chain joins TRBV7-7 to TRBJ2-5, with D perhaps TRBD1 or TRBD2 (6 bases each). Germline CDR1 is SSHAT and CDR2 is FNYEAQ (reference sequence). The CDR3 is 15 residues long. In DNA form, the CDR3 reads TGTGCTAGCAGCTTAGGTTCGGGGGCCCAAGAGACCCAGTACTTC. Protein sequence: CASSLGSGAQETQYF. Together with reference TRBV7-7 and TRBJ2-5, the CDR3 gives the full variable domain: GAGVSQSPRYKVTKRGQDVTLRCDPISSHATLYWYQQALGQGPEFLTYFNYEAQPDKSGLPSDRFSAERPEGSISTLTIQRTEQRDSAMYRCASSLGSGAQETQYFGPGTRLLVL.

The chain couples TRBV6-1 to TRBJ2-7; D gene ambiguous. With 1 base removed from V and 0 bases from J, the gap between germline ends came to 13 bases. The CDR3 length is 16 residues. CDR1 and CDR2 from the germline V gene are MNHNS and SASEGT. CDR3 DNA: TGTGCCAGCAGTGAAGAGGGTCACATCAACTCCTACGAGCAGTACTTC. Protein sequence: CASSEEGHINSYEQYF.

The J gene is TRBJ1-4, the V gene TRBV7-8, with D uncertain. The CDR3 totals 14 residues. Germline CDR1 is SGHVS and CDR2 is FQNEAQ. Trimming took 1 base from V and 6 from J, leaving 9 bases between them. CDR3 DNA sequence: TGTGCCAGCAGCTTAGGCGGGCAGGATGAAAAACTGTTTTTT. Protein: CASSLGGQDEKLFF.

The chain employs TRBV10-3 and TRBJ1-2, with D unclear. Per germline, CDR1 ENHRY and CDR2 SYGVKD. Trimming stripped 7 bases from V and 6 bases from J, with 15 bases between. The CDR3 consists of 13 residues. The CDR3 is CAINRPTGDGYTF. The CDR3 DNA reads TGTGCCATCAATCGGCCGACTGGGGATGGCTACACCTTC.

The rearrangement uses TRBV2 and TRBJ1-2; TRBD1 matches at 8 bases. The CDR3 is 13 amino acids. J gave up 5 bases and V 6 bases, and 5 bases lay outside the gene matches. CDR1 is SNHLY, CDR2 FYNNEI, per germline. CDR3 nucleotide sequence: TGTGCCAGCAGGTCCGGACAGGGTTATGGCTACACCTTC. It specifies CASRSGQGYGYTF.

On this clone itself: One junction end does not reproduce the germline sequence, and a read error may be involved. The CDR3 nucleotides read TGCGCCCGCAGCCGACAGACTAGCCGCACAGATACGCAGTATTTT. Protein: CARSRQTSRTDTQYF. The gene calls are TRBV4-1 and TRBJ2-3; 7 bases map to TRBD2. Germline V lookup: CDR1 MGHRA, CDR2 YSYEKL. The CDR3 covers 15 residues.

V is TRBV30 and J is TRBJ1-5; weak D call: TRBD1 (5 bases). Germline V gives CDR1 GTSNPN, CDR2 SVGIG (reference sequence). CDR3 length equals 13 residues. The V and J ends lost 2 bases and 4 bases respectively, with 9 bases between them. CDR3 DNA: TGTGCCTGGAGTAGGCAGGGTAATCAGCCCCAGCATTTT. Amino acid sequence: CAWSRQGNQPQHF.

The genes are TRBV7-2 and TRBJ1-1; D not resolved. This CDR3 is 13 amino acids long. V dropped 6 bases and J dropped 6 bases, with 14 bases sitting between them. The germline V gene has CDR1 SGHTA and CDR2 FQGNSA. The CDR3 here is CASRGTRVAEAFF. The CDR3 region has the DNA TGTGCCAGCAGGGGAACCCGTGTGGCTGAAGCTTTCTTT.

The chain links TRBV6-1 to TRBJ2-4, with no clear D. With 2 bases removed from V and 0 bases from J, the gap between germline ends came to 11 bases. The CDR3 contains 16 residues. Germline values: CDR1 MNHNS, CDR2 SASEGT. The CDR3 is CASSESQAVAKNIQYF. The CDR3 DNA sequence: TGTGCCAGCAGTGAAAGCCAGGCAGTAGCCAAAAACATTCAGTACTTC.

J is TRBJ1-2 and V is TRBV3-1 (or the pseudogene TRBV3-2), with D maybe TRBD1 (6 bases). Trimming took 0 bases from V and 8 from J, leaving 10 bases between them. CDR1 and CDR2 from the germline V gene are LGHDT and YNNKEL (reference sequence). This CDR3 contains 13 residues. This chain's CDR3 is CASSQEQGRGYTF. The DNA of the CDR3 is TGTGCCAGCAGCCAAGAACAGGGAAGGGGCTACACCTTC.

The chain couples TRBV5-4 to TRBJ2-5; D is uncertain. Germline loops: CDR1 SGHNT, CDR2 YYREEE (reference sequence). The CDR3 consists of 13 residues. Trimming pared 4 bases from V and 5 bases from J, leaving 12 bases between. As DNA, the CDR3 is TGTGCCAGCAGCCCGGGCCAACCGGAGACCCAGTACTTC. It translates to CASSPGQPETQYF.

V gene TRBV19 combines with J gene TRBJ2-7; possibly TRBD1 for D (5 bases). CDR3 size: 15 residues. The V end was cut by 6 bases, the J end by 3 bases, with 18 bases between. Germline V CDR1 and CDR2: LNHDA, SQIVND (reference sequence). The CDR3 DNA reads TGTGCCAGTAGAAGAAACGGGCAGGGCGGCTACGAGCAGTACTTC. Encoded protein: CASRRNGQGGYEQYF.

The chain employs TRBV7-9 and TRBJ1-6; 9 nucleotides match TRBD1. Losses at the gene ends were 5 bases for V and 9 bases for J; bases not matched to a gene: 8. The germline CDR1 and CDR2 sequences are SEHNR and FQNEAQ (reference sequence). The CDR3 runs 15 residues. The CDR3, as DNA: TGTGCCAGCAGCAAAGACGGGACAGGGACTTCACCCCTCCACTTT. Translating it yields CASSKDGTGTSPLHF.

This rearrangement joins TRBV20-1 to TRBJ2-7, with TRBD1 matching over 8 bases. The germline V gene encodes CDR1 DFQATT and CDR2 SNEGSKA (reference sequence). This CDR3 spans 11 amino acids. Losses at the gene ends were 6 bases for V and 3 bases for J; bases not matched to a gene: 1. The CDR3 bases are TGCAGTGCACAGGGGGACTACGAGCAGTACTTC. It encodes CSAQGDYEQYF.

The V gene is TRBV9, the J gene TRBJ1-5; a possible D gene is TRBD1 (5 bases). CDR3 length: 16 amino acids. With 4 bases removed from V and 7 bases from J, the gap between germline ends came to 21 bases. Germline-derived CDR1 and CDR2 are SGDLS and YYNGEE. CDR3 amino acids: CASSPADGTKEQPQHF. The DNA for the CDR3 is TGTGCCAGCAGCCCAGCAGACGGGACGAAAGAGCAGCCCCAGCATTTT.

The chain recombines TRBV7-2 with TRBJ2-3; D is tentatively TRBD1 or TRBD2 (6 bases each). Looked up from germline, CDR1 is SGHTA and CDR2 is FQGNSA. The CDR3 consists of 13 residues. Trimming cost V 3 bases and J 4 bases, with 8 bases left between them. The chain's CDR3 is CASSFRGADTQYF. The CDR3 DNA follows: TGTGCCAGCAGCTTTAGGGGGGCAGATACGCAGTATTTT.

This clone appeared a few times. This chain connects TRBV25-1 to TRBJ2-7, with TRBD1 as a possible D gene (5 bases). Germline V lookup: CDR1 MGHDK, CDR2 SYGVNS. Trimming stripped 10 bases from V and 2 bases from J, with 9 bases between. This CDR3 spans 11 amino acids. Written as DNA, the CDR3 is TGTGCCACGGCACAGGCCTACGAGCAGTACTTC. It translates to CATAQAYEQYF.

This clone has more than one count but fewer than ten. The chain employs TRBV27 and TRBJ2-7; D may be TRBD1 or TRBD2 (6 bases each). Trimming removed 5 bases at V and 4 bases at J, with 21 bases between. CDR1 and CDR2 (germline): MNHEY, SMNVEV (reference sequence). This CDR3 contains 16 residues. CDR3 coding DNA: TGTGCCAGCAGTGCAGGAGGGGGTGAGGTTCGGTACGAGCAGTACTTC. Amino acids: CASSAGGGEVRYEQYF.

The rearrangement joins TRBV27 to TRBJ2-2, with D possibly being TRBD1 or TRBD2 (7 bases each). The length of the CDR3 is 19 residues. The germline CDR1 and CDR2 sequences are MNHEY and SMNVEV (reference sequence). Deletions cut 7 bases from V and 1 base from J, with 25 bases between. In nucleotides, the CDR3 is TGTGCCAGCATTCCATTTATGGGCAGGGGGGGGCTGAACACCGGGGAGCTGTTTTTT. Its translation: CASIPFMGRGGLNTGELFF.

The chain uses TRBV5-1 and TRBJ2-7; 8 bases fit TRBD1. The V segment lost 9 bases and the J segment 5 bases; nucleotides outside the gene matches: 10. Germline CDR1 reads SGHRS; CDR2 reads YFSETQ. The CDR3 has 13 residues. The CDR3 DNA is TGCGCCACCTCGGACAGGGTTGGTGACGAGCAGTACTTC. Translated, it gives CATSDRVGDEQYF.